The 10 T cell receptor beta chains reported below all come from one sample, sequenced in a study of T-cell memory formation after mild COVID-19. MiXCR was run by TCRdb on the 5' RACE reads, yielding one entry per CDR3 protein. The data contain some 130,000 distinct CDR3 sequences, about a sixth of them singletons. The specimen sequenced was PBMCs or a T cell subset sorted from them (not recorded which). The receptors were sampled from a man between 18 and 29 years old who had mild COVID-19 (a few samples of this study predate the infection). Cell type and time point are not known.

This clonotype was seen only a few times. The chain couples TRBV7-2 to TRBJ2-7; 7 bases line up with TRBD1. After removal of 1 base from V and 3 bases from J, the junction contained 3 bases not matched to a gene. Germline values: CDR1 SGHTA, CDR2 FQGNSA. This CDR3 has 14 amino acids. In nucleotides, the CDR3 is TGTGCCAGCAGCTTAGGGTGGACAGGCTACGAGCAGTACTTC. It is translated as CASSLGWTGYEQYF.

The CDR3 reads CSVDVGRGGEQFF. Written as DNA, the CDR3 is TGCAGCGTTGATGTCGGGCGGGGCGGTGAGCAGTTCTTC. This chain links TRBV29-1 with TRBJ2-1; a possible D gene is TRBD2 (6 bases). Germline V lookup: CDR1 SQVTM, CDR2 ANQGSEA. CDR3 length: 13 residues. V was shortened by 3 bases and J by 9 bases, with 15 bases between the two germline ends.

In its sample, this clonotype was seen many times. This chain links TRBV12-3 or TRBV12-4 with TRBJ2-5; D unclear. This CDR3 region has 13 residues. Trimming removed 3 bases at V and 1 base at J, with 6 bases between. The CDR3 protein is CASSFLGQETQYF. The CDR3, as DNA: TGTGCCAGCAGTTTTCTAGGCCAAGAGACCCAGTACTTC.

The gene calls are TRBV14 and TRBJ2-1; TRBD2 is a possible D gene (5 bases). The CDR3 has 14 amino acids. The germline gives CDR1 SGHDN, CDR2 FVKESK. V was pared by 1 base and J by 7 bases, with 11 bases between. The CDR3 spells CASSQGYPGNEQFF. The CDR3 DNA sequence: TGTGCCAGCAGCCAAGGATATCCGGGGAATGAGCAGTTCTTC.

The genes are TRBV7-9 and TRBJ2-7; possible D gene TRBD1, 5 bases. Germline V lookup: CDR1 SEHNR, CDR2 FQNEAQ (reference sequence). Deletions cut 5 bases from V and 0 bases from J, with 11 bases between. The CDR3 is 14 amino acids. This chain's CDR3 is CASSQSTDSYEQYF. CDR3 in DNA: TGTGCCAGCAGCCAATCGACAGACTCCTACGAGCAGTACTTC.

The chain is built from TRBV4-2 and TRBJ2-5; D gene unclear. The germline V gene has CDR1 LGHNA and CDR2 YNFKEQ. The CDR3 consists of 14 residues. V was shortened by 4 bases and J by 4 bases, with 13 bases between the two germline ends. DNA for the CDR3: TGTGCCAGCAGCCTCTCGGCAGTAGGAGAGACCCAGTACTTC. Its translation is CASSLSAVGETQYF.

This rearrangement joins TRBV5-5 to TRBJ1-3; 8 nucleotides line up with TRBD1. Germline V CDR1 and CDR2: SGHKS, YYEKEE (reference sequence). The CDR3 loop spans 12 amino acids. V lost 0 bases and J lost 15; bases outside the gene matches: 5. CDR3 nucleotide sequence: TGTGCCAGCAGCTTGGTTTCGGGACAGGAATATTTT. Its translation is CASSLVSGQEYF.

The chain combines TRBV3-1 with TRBJ1-2; 9 positions agree with TRBD1. Germline V gene data show CDR1 as LGHDT and CDR2 as YNNKEL (reference sequence). V dropped 4 bases and J dropped 6; count of bases not matched to a gene: 3. The CDR3 spans 13 residues. The CDR3 nucleotides are TGTGCCAGCAGCCCCCGGACAGGGGATGGCTACACCTTC. Translated: CASSPRTGDGYTF.

This clonotype was seen ten or more times. This sequence joins TRBV20-1 and TRBJ2-1, with TRBD2 as a possible D gene (6 bases). Germline CDR1 reads DFQATT; CDR2 reads SNEGSKA (reference sequence). V was shortened by 0 bases and J by 9 bases, with 21 bases between the two germline ends. CDR3 length: 16 residues. The CDR3 spells CSARDPRASVVGEQFF. CDR3 DNA: TGCAGTGCTAGAGATCCGAGGGCTAGCGTGGTGGGTGAGCAGTTCTTC.

Only a few counts were recorded for this clonotype. The chain couples TRBV20-1 to TRBJ2-7; TRBD1 matches 7 bases. The J segment lost 0 bases and the V segment lost 0 bases, leaving 11 bases of the junction unmatched. The germline V gene encodes CDR1 DFQATT and CDR2 SNEGSKA (reference sequence). The CDR3 is made up of 17 amino acids. For the CDR3, the DNA is TGCAGTGCTAGAGATGGTGCCGGGACAGCAAGCTCCTACGAGCAGTACGTC. Translated: CSARDGAGTASSYEQYV.